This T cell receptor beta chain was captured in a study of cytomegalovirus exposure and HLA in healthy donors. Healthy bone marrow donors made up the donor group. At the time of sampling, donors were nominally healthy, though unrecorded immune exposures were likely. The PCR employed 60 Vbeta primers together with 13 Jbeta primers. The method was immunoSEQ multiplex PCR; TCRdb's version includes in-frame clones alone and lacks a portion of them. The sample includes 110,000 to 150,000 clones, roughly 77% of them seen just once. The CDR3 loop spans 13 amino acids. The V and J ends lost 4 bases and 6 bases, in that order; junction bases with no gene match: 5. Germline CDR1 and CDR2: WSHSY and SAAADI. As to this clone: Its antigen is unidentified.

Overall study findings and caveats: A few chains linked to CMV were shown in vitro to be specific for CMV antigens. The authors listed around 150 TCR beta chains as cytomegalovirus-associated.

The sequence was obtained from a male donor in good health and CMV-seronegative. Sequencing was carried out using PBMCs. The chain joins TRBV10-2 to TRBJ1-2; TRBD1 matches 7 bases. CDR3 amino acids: CASSATGVDGYTF. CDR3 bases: TGCGCCAGCAGTGCCACAGGGGTGGATGGCTACACCTTC.